The T cell receptor (beta chain) under discussion was sequenced for a study of blood T cell repertoires in COVID-19. There are 15 residues in the CDR3. The V segment lost 6 bases and the J segment 5 bases; nucleotides outside the gene matches: 11. CDR1 is KGHSH, CDR2 LQKENI, per germline. The assay was immunoSEQ multiplex PCR, and TCRdb's table has in-frame clones only and misses some. The table has 300,000 to 450,000 clones, about 90% seen once; the top ten hold roughly 1%. This study enrolled people aged about 18 to 100 from roughly 24 US geographic areas. Cohorts were assigned according to the clinical history that participants reported. Cohort 3 donors were reported recovered after two negative PCRs, clearance, or symptom resolution.

The TCR comes from a woman younger than 45 who had recovered from COVID-19. Sequencing was carried out using PBMCs or T cells enriched from blood (not recorded which). The chain carries TRBV18 and TRBJ2-5, with 8 positions matching TRBD1. The CDR3 protein is CASSLPGTGGETQYF. CDR3 nucleotides: TGTGCCAGCTCTCTGCCCGGGACAGGCGGGGAGACCCAGTACTTC.